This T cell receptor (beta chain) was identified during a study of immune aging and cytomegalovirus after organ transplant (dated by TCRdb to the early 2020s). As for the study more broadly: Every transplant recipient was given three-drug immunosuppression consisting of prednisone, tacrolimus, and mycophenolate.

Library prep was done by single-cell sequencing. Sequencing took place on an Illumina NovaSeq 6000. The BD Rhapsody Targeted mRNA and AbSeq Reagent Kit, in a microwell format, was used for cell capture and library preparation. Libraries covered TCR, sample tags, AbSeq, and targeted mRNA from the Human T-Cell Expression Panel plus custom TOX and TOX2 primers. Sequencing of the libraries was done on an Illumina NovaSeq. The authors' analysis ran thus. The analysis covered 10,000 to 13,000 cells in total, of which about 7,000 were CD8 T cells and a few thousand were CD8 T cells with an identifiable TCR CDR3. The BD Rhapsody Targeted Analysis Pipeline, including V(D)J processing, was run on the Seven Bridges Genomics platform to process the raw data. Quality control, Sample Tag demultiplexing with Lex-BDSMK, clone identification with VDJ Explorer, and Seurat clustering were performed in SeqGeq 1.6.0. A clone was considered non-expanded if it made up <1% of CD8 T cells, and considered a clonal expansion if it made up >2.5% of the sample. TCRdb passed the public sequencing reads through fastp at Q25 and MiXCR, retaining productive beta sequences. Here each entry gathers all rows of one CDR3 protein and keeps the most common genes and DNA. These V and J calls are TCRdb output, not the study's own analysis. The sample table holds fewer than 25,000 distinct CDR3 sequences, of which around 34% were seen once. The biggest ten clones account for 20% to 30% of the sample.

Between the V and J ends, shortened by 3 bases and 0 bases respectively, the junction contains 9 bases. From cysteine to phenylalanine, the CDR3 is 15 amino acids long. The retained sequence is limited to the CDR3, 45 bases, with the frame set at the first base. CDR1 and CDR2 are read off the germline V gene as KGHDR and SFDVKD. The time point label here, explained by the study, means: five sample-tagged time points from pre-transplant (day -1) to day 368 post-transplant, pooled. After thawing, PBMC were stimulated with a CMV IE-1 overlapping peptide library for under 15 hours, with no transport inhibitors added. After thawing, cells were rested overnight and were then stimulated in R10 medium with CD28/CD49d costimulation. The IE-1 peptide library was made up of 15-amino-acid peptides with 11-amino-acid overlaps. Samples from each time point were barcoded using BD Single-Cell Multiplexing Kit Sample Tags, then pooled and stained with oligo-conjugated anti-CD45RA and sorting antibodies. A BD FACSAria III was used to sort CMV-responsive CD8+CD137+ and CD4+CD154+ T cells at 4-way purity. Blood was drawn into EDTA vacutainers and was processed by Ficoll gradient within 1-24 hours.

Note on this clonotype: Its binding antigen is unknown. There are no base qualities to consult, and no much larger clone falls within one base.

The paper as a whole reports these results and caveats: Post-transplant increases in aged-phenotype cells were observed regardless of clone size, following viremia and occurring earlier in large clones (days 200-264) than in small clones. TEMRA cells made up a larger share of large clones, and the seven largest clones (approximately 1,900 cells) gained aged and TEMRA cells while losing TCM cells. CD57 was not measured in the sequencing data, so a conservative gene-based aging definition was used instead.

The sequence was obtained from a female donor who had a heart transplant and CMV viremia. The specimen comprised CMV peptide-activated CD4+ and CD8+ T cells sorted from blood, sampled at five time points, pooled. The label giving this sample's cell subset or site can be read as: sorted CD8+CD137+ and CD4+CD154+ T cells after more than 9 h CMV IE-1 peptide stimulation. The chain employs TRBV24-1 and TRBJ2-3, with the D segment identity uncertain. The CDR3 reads CATSDPTTSTDTQYF. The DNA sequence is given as TGTGCCACCAGTGATCCGACAACTAGCACAGATACGCAGTATTTT.